Given below is one T cell receptor beta chain in context. This sample stems from a study of cytomegalovirus exposure and HLA in healthy donors. This CDR3 has 16 residues. With V trimmed by 5 bases and J by 5 bases, 7 bases remained unmatched. The germline V gene encodes CDR1 SNHLY and CDR2 FYNNEI. Profiled with immunoSEQ multiplex PCR; TCRdb holds only in-frame clones, not every one. In the table there are about 78,000 clones, about 96% of which are singletons. The sequence was obtained from a man in his late teens or twenties in good health and CMV-seropositive. The gene calls are TRBV2 and TRBJ2-1, with 12 bases lining up with TRBD2. What was sequenced was PBMCs. Written as DNA, the CDR3 is TGTGCCAGCAGTCTCGAAGGACTAGCGGGGAACAATGAGCAGTTCTTC. Protein product: CASSLEGLAGNNEQFF. Full variable domain (rest looked up from reference TRBV2 and TRBJ2-1): EPEVTQTPSHQVTQMGQEVILRCVPISNHLYFYWYRQILGQKVEFLVSFYNNEISEKSEIFDDQFSVERPDGSNFTLKIRSTKLEDSAMYFCASSLEGLAGNNEQFFGPGTRLTVL.